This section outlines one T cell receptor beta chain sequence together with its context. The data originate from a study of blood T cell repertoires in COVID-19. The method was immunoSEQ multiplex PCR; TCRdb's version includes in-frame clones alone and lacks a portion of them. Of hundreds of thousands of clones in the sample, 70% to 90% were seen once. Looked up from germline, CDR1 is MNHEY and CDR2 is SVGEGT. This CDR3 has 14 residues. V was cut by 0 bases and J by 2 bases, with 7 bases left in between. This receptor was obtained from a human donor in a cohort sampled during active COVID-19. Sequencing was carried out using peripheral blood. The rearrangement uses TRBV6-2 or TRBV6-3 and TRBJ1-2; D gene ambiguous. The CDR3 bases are TGTGCCAGCAGTTACTCTGGCCTGAACTATGGCTACACCTTC. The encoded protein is CASSYSGLNYGYTF.